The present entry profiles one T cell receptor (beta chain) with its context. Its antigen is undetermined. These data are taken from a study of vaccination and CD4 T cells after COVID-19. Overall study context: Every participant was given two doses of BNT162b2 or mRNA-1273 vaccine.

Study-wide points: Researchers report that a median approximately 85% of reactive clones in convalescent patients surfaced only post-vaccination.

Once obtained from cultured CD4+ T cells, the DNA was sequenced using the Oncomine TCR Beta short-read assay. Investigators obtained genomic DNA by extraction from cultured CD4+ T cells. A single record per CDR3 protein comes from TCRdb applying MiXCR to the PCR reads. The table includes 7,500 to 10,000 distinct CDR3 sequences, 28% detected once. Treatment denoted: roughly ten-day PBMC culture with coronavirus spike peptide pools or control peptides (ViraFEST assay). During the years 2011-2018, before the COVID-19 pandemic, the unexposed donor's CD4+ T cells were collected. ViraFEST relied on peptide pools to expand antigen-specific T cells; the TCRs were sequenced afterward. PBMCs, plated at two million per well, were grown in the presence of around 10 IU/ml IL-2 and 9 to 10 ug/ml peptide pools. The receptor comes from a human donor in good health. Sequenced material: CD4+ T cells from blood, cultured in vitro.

Written as DNA, the CDR3 is TGCAGTGCTTCTCCAACTAGCAATCAGCCCCAGCATTTT. It codes for CSASPTSNQPQHF. V gene TRBV20-1 combines with J gene TRBJ1-5; D is unclear. The CDR3 has 13 amino acids. The V end lost 5 bases, the J end lost 0 bases, and 8 bases lay between the germline ends. The germline V gene encodes CDR1 DFQATT and CDR2 SNEGSKA (reference sequence).